Described below is a single T cell receptor beta chain sequence and its context. This sample is drawn from a study of blood T cell repertoires in COVID-19. The table came from immunoSEQ multiplex PCR; TCRdb's copy has only in-frame clones and leaves some out. Of about 370,000 clones in the sample, roughly nine tenths were seen once. V was pared by 5 bases and J by 4 bases, with 4 bases of the junction left unmatched. Germline V gives CDR1 SGHVS, CDR2 FNYEAQ. The CDR3 loop spans 15 amino acids. The receptor was derived from a man aged 18 to 29 who had recovered from COVID-19. The rearrangement uses TRBV7-6 and TRBJ2-7, with 14 bases lining up with TRBD2. Sequenced input: PBMCs or T cells enriched from blood (not recorded which). The DNA of the CDR3 is TGTGCCAGCAGCGCCGGGACTAGCGGGAGTTACGAGCAGTACTTC. Its translation is CASSAGTSGSYEQYF.